This T cell receptor beta chain came from a study of blood T cell repertoires in COVID-19. Germline CDR1 reads LNHDA; CDR2 reads SQIVND (reference sequence). V gave up 5 bases and J gave up 7 bases, with 12 bases separating them. This CDR3 is built from 13 residues. Sequencing was performed with immunoSEQ multiplex PCR; in TCRdb, only in-frame clones are kept and a portion is missing. Of more than 200,000 clones listed, around 90% are singletons. The chain joins TRBV19 to TRBJ1-5; the D is unclear. This TCR derives from a man between 25 and 39 years old who had recovered from COVID-19. Sequencing was performed on PBMCs or T cells enriched from blood (not recorded which). CDR3 in amino acids: CASSPQVAQPQHF. CDR3 in DNA: TGTGCCAGTAGTCCTCAGGTCGCCCAGCCCCAGCATTTT.